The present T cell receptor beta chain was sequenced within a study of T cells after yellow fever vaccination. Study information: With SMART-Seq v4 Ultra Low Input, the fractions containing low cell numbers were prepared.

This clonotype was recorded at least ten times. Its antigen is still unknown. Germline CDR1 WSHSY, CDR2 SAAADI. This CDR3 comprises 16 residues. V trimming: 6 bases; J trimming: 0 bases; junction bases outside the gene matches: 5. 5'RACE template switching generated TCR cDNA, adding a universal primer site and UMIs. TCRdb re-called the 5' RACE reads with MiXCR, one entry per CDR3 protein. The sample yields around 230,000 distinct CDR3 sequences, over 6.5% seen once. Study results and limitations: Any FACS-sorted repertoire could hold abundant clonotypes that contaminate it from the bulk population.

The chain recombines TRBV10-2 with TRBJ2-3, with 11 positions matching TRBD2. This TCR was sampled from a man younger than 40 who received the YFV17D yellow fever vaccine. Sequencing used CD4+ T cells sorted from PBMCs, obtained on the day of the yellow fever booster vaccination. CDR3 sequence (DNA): TGCGCCAGCAGCCCGGGACTAGCGGACAGCACAGATACGCAGTATTTT. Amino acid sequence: CASSPGLADSTDTQYF.